Each of the 4 T cell receptor beta chains below was sequenced from the same sample in a study of CD8+CD57+ T cells in acquired aplastic anemia. Genomic DNA was employed as the template in profiling TCR beta VDJ and CDR3. TCRdb itself ran the reads through MiXCR, one entry per CDR3 protein. The sample lists roughly 420,000 distinct CDR3 sequences, roughly 68% seen once, with 4% in the top ten. The material sequenced was sorted CD4+, CD8+, or CD8+CD57+ T cells (not recorded which) from PBMCs. These receptors originate from a human donor in good health, serving as a control.

The genes are TRBV29-1 and TRBJ1-2, with D maybe TRBD1 (6 bases). Germline CDR1 is SQVTM and CDR2 is ANQGSEA. The CDR3 spans 13 residues. V was cut by 7 bases and J by 10 bases, with 22 bases left in between. The CDR3 reads CSAAQGLDNDYTF. As DNA, the CDR3 is TGCAGCGCTGCACAGGGATTGGACAATGACTACACCTTC.

This clonotype was picked up one time. The chain has TRBV7-9 and TRBJ2-1; the D gene is possibly TRBD1 (5 bases). V was cut by 5 bases and J by 5 bases, with 16 bases left in between. This CDR3 contains 15 residues. Germline values: CDR1 SEHNR, CDR2 FQNEAQ (reference sequence). The CDR3 here is CASSPTEPGDNEQFF. CDR3 bases: TGTGCCAGCAGCCCGACAGAGCCCGGCGACAATGAGCAGTTCTTC.

The V and J genes are TRBV7-2 and TRBJ1-1; unclear D gene. This CDR3 spans 15 amino acids. CDR1 and CDR2 from the germline V gene are SGHTA and FQGNSA. Trimming removed 5 bases at V and 0 bases at J, with 13 bases between. CDR3 sequence (DNA): TGTGCCAGCAGCGTGGGAAACGGCCTGAACACTGAAGCTTTCTTT. Protein sequence: CASSVGNGLNTEAFF.

The chain links TRBV7-6 to TRBJ2-1; 7 bases agree with TRBD1. CDR3 length: 15 amino acids. CDR1 and CDR2 (germline): SGHVS, FNYEAQ. V shed 5 bases and J 2 bases; nucleotides not matched to a gene: 6. CDR3 region: CASSGRGPAYNEQFF. The DNA for the CDR3 is TGTGCCAGCAGCGGTAGGGGGCCAGCCTACAATGAGCAGTTCTTC.